The 30 T cell receptor beta chains reported below all come from one sample, sequenced in a study of blood T cell repertoires in COVID-19. Libraries were prepared by immunoSEQ multiplex PCR; TCRdb keeps only in-frame clonotypes and omits some of them. The sample includes 250,000 to 300,000 clones, approximately 82% of them seen just once. The sequenced material came from peripheral blood. The origin of the receptors is a man in his fifties or sixties who had recovered from COVID-19.

V usage is TRBV2 and J usage is TRBJ1-4; the D is unclear. Germline lookup yields CDR1 SNHLY and CDR2 FYNNEI. This CDR3 is built from 14 residues. V was trimmed by 6 bases and J by 0 bases, leaving 8 bases between them. The chain's CDR3 is CASSTPATNEKLFF. In DNA form, the CDR3 reads TGTGCCAGCAGCACCCCAGCAACTAATGAAAAACTGTTTTTT.

The chain has TRBV5-4 and TRBJ2-3; the D gene is possibly TRBD1 (7 bases). With 0 bases removed from V and 6 bases from J, the gap between germline ends came to 14 bases. This CDR3 is 15 amino acids long. Germline values: CDR1 SGHNT, CDR2 YYREEE (reference sequence). The CDR3: CASSLEAGGKDTQYF. CDR3 in DNA: TGTGCCAGCAGCTTGGAGGCAGGGGGGAAGGATACGCAGTATTTT.

This chain uses TRBV5-8 with TRBJ1-2; D uncertain. This CDR3 is built from 13 residues. CDR1 is SGHTS, CDR2 YDEGEE, per germline. Trimming took off 4 bases at V and 8 bases at J, with 15 bases between the two ends. The CDR3 DNA sequence: TGTGCCAGCAGCAGAGGCCTGGCCACCGGCTACACCTTC. Protein product: CASSRGLATGYTF.

The chain uses TRBV6-6 and TRBJ2-5; TRBD1 agrees at 9 bases. Trimming cost V 6 bases and J 4 bases; bases outside gene matches: 6. CDR3 length: 14 residues. Germline CDR1 and CDR2: MNHNY and SVGAGI (reference sequence). This CDR3 is CASRKQGAGETQYF. The CDR3 DNA reads TGTGCCAGCAGGAAACAGGGGGCAGGAGAGACCCAGTACTTC.

The chain employs TRBV5-1 and TRBJ2-1; weak D call: TRBD2 (6 bases). With 4 bases removed from V and 1 base from J, the gap between germline ends came to 15 bases. The germline CDR1 and CDR2 sequences are SGHRS and YFSETQ. This CDR3 comprises 16 residues. The CDR3 DNA follows: TGCGCCAGCAGCCCGGCGGGGAGTAGTTCCTACAATGAGCAGTTCTTC. This sequence encodes CASSPAGSSSYNEQFF.

The chain uses TRBV3-1 (or the pseudogene TRBV3-2) and TRBJ2-7, with 7 bases that match TRBD2. Germline V gene data show CDR1 as LGHDT and CDR2 as YNNKEL (reference sequence). The CDR3 sequence is 15 residues long. With V trimmed by 6 bases and J by 1 base, 9 bases remained unmatched. The CDR3 loop reads CASRELGGSSYEQYF. The CDR3 region has the DNA TGTGCCAGCAGGGAACTAGGCGGGAGTTCCTACGAGCAGTACTTC.

This clone has only one observation. The chain uses TRBV4-1 and TRBJ2-3; the match to TRBD1 covers 8 bases. The CDR3 is 14 amino acids. Per the germline V gene, CDR1 is MGHRA and CDR2 is YSYEKL. The trim removed 5 bases at V and 6 bases at J, leaving 7 bases unmatched. The chain's CDR3 is CASSRRTGWDTQYF. In DNA, the CDR3 is TGCGCCAGCAGCAGGCGGACAGGGTGGGATACGCAGTATTTT.

The rearrangement uses TRBV5-6 and TRBJ1-1; D is perhaps TRBD1 (5 bases). Germline lookup yields CDR1 SGHDT and CDR2 YYEEEE. The CDR3 contains 14 residues. The V end was cut by 4 bases, the J end by 3 bases, with 13 bases between. CDR3 sequence (DNA): TGTGCCAGCAGCCGCCAGGGAACAGACACTGAAGCTTTCTTT. This gives the protein CASSRQGTDTEAFF. Together with reference TRBV5-6 and TRBJ1-1, the CDR3 gives the full variable domain: DAGVTQSPTHLIKTRGQQVTLRCSPKSGHDTVSWYQQALGQGPQFIFQYYEEEERQRGNFPDRFSGHQFPNYSSELNVNALLLGDSALYLCASSRQGTDTEAFFGQGTRLTVV.

J is TRBJ2-7 and V is TRBV2; 8 bases match TRBD2. Germline values: CDR1 SNHLY, CDR2 FYNNEI. This CDR3 region has 15 residues. Losses at the gene ends were 4 bases for V and 4 bases for J; bases not matched to a gene: 9. CDR3 region: CASSGGLASGYEQYF. CDR3 DNA: TGTGCCAGCAGTGGGGGGTTGGCTAGCGGGTACGAGCAGTACTTC.

This clone has only one observation. V usage is TRBV2 and J usage is TRBJ2-3, with 7 bases lining up with TRBD2. V shed 7 bases, J shed 5 bases, and the junction held 9 bases outside the gene matches. CDR1 is SNHLY, CDR2 FYNNEI, per germline. This CDR3 has 14 amino acids. The CDR3 loop is CASIEGGSRDTQYF. For the CDR3, the DNA is TGTGCCAGCATAGAGGGAGGGAGTAGAGATACGCAGTATTTT.

This sequence joins TRBV6-6 and TRBJ2-2; 8 bases line up with TRBD1. CDR1 and CDR2 from the germline V gene are MNHNY and SVGAGI (reference sequence). Trimming took 7 bases from V and 5 from J; bases not matched to a gene: 6. The CDR3 spans 14 residues. CDR3 nucleotide sequence: TGTGCCAGCACGAGGACAGGGCGTACCGGGGAGCTGTTTTTT. It specifies CASTRTGRTGELFF.

This sequence joins TRBV29-1 and TRBJ1-3; TRBD1 matches 7 bases. This CDR3 spans 13 amino acids. Per germline, CDR1 SQVTM and CDR2 ANQGSEA. J gave up 3 bases and V 6 bases, and 5 bases lay outside the gene matches. CDR3 residues: CSVRGRGGNTIYF. The CDR3, as DNA: TGCAGCGTAAGGGGGCGCGGTGGAAACACCATATATTTT.

This clone was seen a handful of times. The chain uses TRBV19 and TRBJ2-1, with D perhaps TRBD2 (5 bases). The CDR3 has 16 residues. V was pared by 7 bases and J by 0 bases, with 16 bases between. The germline V gene encodes CDR1 LNHDA and CDR2 SQIVND (reference sequence). This CDR3 reads CASTQHRDRSYNEQFF. The CDR3 coding sequence is TGTGCCAGTACCCAACACCGGGATCGCTCCTACAATGAGCAGTTCTTC.

The chain combines TRBV16 with TRBJ1-2, with D unclear. V dropped 4 bases and J dropped 2 bases, with 8 bases sitting between them. CDR3 size: 13 residues. Germline V gene lookup returns CDR1 KGHSY and CDR2 FQNENV. CDR3 sequence reads: CASSLARNYGYTF. DNA for the CDR3: TGTGCCAGCAGCCTCGCCAGGAACTATGGCTACACCTTC. The full variable domain, with the rest looked up from reference TRBV16 and TRBJ1-2, is GEEVAQTPKHLVRGEGQKAKLYCAPIKGHSYVFWYQQVLKNEFKFLISFQNENVFDETGMPKERFSAKCLPNSPCSLEIQATKLEDSAVYFCASSLARNYGYTFGSGTRLTVV.

V usage is TRBV29-1 and J usage is TRBJ2-7, with 7 bases aligning to TRBD1. There are 13 residues in the CDR3. The V gene's germline CDR1 is SQVTM and CDR2 ANQGSEA. With 6 bases clipped from V and 1 base from J, the junction kept 6 bases outside the gene matches. The CDR3 here is CSVRTGESYEQYF. Written as DNA, the CDR3 is TGCAGCGTGAGAACAGGGGAGTCCTACGAGCAGTACTTC.

The chain combines TRBV24-1 with TRBJ2-2; TRBD1 matches 10 bases. Germline V lookup: CDR1 KGHDR, CDR2 SFDVKD. The trim removed 0 bases at V and 9 bases at J, leaving 9 bases unmatched. The CDR3 consists of 17 residues. The CDR3 bases are TGTGCCACCAGTGATTTGAGGAGGGACAGGGGAGGTCGGGAGCTGTTTTTT. This translates into CATSDLRRDRGGRELFF.

The chain joins TRBV5-1 to TRBJ2-3, with D perhaps matching TRBD1 (6 bases). CDR1 is SGHRS and CDR2 is YFSETQ in the germline V gene. The CDR3 is 16 residues long. Trimming removed 0 bases at V and 4 bases at J, with 15 bases between. CDR3 sequence (DNA): TGCGCCAGCAGCTTGGGGGGGCCCAGGACCGCAGATACGCAGTATTTT. Its translation: CASSLGGPRTADTQYF.

The rearrangement uses TRBV10-3 and TRBJ2-3, with TRBD1 identical over 9 bases. J gave up 2 bases and V 6 bases, and 6 bases lay outside the gene matches. The CDR3 loop spans 15 amino acids. Germline V CDR1 and CDR2: ENHRY, SYGVKD. CDR3 sequence reads: CAIRPDRGHTDTQYF. CDR3 nucleotides: TGTGCCATCAGACCGGACAGGGGCCACACAGATACGCAGTATTTT.

The gene calls are TRBV18 and TRBJ1-2, with a weak D call TRBD1 (6 bases). Germline V CDR1 and CDR2: KGHSH, LQKENI. Trimming removed 2 bases from V and 7 bases from J, with 17 bases in between. This CDR3 is built from 15 residues. The CDR3 loop is CASSPKVGGQVGYTF. CDR3 nucleotide sequence: TGTGCCAGCTCACCAAAGGTCGGGGGGCAGGTTGGCTACACCTTC.

The gene calls are TRBV7-2 and TRBJ2-3; 10 nucleotides line up with TRBD2. The CDR3 totals 16 residues. With V trimmed by 5 bases and J by 3 bases, 8 bases remained unmatched. Germline values: CDR1 SGHTA, CDR2 FQGNSA. Here the CDR3 reads CASSPVLAGATDTQYF. CDR3 nucleotide sequence: TGTGCCAGCAGCCCTGTGCTAGCGGGGGCTACAGATACGCAGTATTTT.

The CDR3: CASSFESPYGYTF. CDR3 sequence (DNA): TGTGCCAGCAGTTTTGAGTCTCCCTATGGCTACACCTTC. The chain recombines TRBV28 with TRBJ1-2; no clear D gene. CDR1 and CDR2 (germline): MDHEN, SYDVKM. Trimming removed 3 bases from V and 4 bases from J, with 9 bases in between. The CDR3 spans 13 residues.

This clone was seen a single time. The V and J genes are TRBV4-1 and TRBJ1-1, with D hard to call. The CDR3 is made up of 17 amino acids. The V end was cut by 1 base, the J end by 3 bases, with 18 bases between. The V gene's germline CDR1 is MGHRA and CDR2 YSYEKL. CDR3 amino acids: CASSQGILYRDDTEAFF. CDR3 DNA: TGCGCCAGCAGCCAAGGAATTCTGTACCGGGATGACACTGAAGCTTTCTTT.

The chain couples TRBV7-9 to TRBJ1-1, with D perhaps TRBD1 (6 bases). Trimming removed 3 bases at V and 4 bases at J, with 18 bases between. The CDR3 consists of 16 residues. The germline V gene encodes CDR1 SEHNR and CDR2 FQNEAQ (reference sequence). The CDR3 DNA follows: TGTGCCAGCAGCTTTTCAAGGGGGGGACGTTTCACTGAAGCTTTCTTT. As protein: CASSFSRGGRFTEAFF.

The V gene is TRBV27, the J gene TRBJ1-1; 9 bases map to TRBD1. The CDR3 is made up of 14 amino acids. V was pared by 5 bases and J by 10 bases, with 11 bases of the junction left unmatched. Germline CDR1 is MNHEY and CDR2 is SMNVEV (reference sequence). The CDR3 spells CASSPRTQGAPAFF. The DNA for the CDR3 is TGTGCCAGCAGTCCCAGGACACAGGGGGCGCCAGCTTTCTTT.

As for this clone: The junction departs from germline at one end; a sequencing error may be responsible. The J gene is TRBJ2-1, the V gene TRBV5-5; 9 bases agree with TRBD2. Germline CDR1 SGHKS, CDR2 YYEKEE (reference sequence). The CDR3 extends over 16 amino acids. The DNA of the CDR3 is TGTGCCAGCAGCCCCGGCTCGGGACTAGCTTTGAATGCGCAGTTCTTC. This gives the protein CASSPGSGLALNAQFF.

This clone was seen a few times. This chain joins TRBV4-1 and TRBJ1-6; 7 nucleotides align to TRBD1. V lost 4 bases and J lost 7; bases outside the gene matches: 19. Per the germline V gene, CDR1 is MGHRA and CDR2 is YSYEKL. The CDR3 loop spans 19 amino acids. This CDR3 reads CASSLETGTAQTQNSPLHF. CDR3 nucleotide sequence: TGCGCCAGCAGCCTTGAGACGGGGACAGCCCAAACGCAGAATTCACCCCTCCACTTT.

CDR3 DNA sequence: TGTGCCAGCAGCGTAGACGGGGGGCACGAGCAGTACTTC. Translating it yields CASSVDGGHEQYF. The J gene is TRBJ2-7, the V gene TRBV9, with D possibly being TRBD2 (7 bases). Trimming cost V 0 bases and J 5 bases, with 9 bases left between them. CDR1 is SGDLS and CDR2 is YYNGEE in the germline V gene. This CDR3 comprises 13 residues. Based on the CDR3 plus reference TRBV9 and TRBJ2-7, the full variable domain is DSGVTQTPKHLITATGQRVTLRCSPRSGDLSVYWYQQSLDQGLQFLIQYYNGEERAKGNILERFSAQQFPDLHSELNLSSLELGDSALYFCASSVDGGHEQYFGPGTRLTVT.

The chain employs TRBV5-5 and TRBJ2-2; D might be TRBD1 (5 bases). V was trimmed by 4 bases and J by 1 base, leaving 14 bases between them. CDR1 and CDR2 from the germline V gene are SGHKS and YYEKEE (reference sequence). There are 16 residues in the CDR3. This chain's CDR3 is CASSAIDSLNTGELFF. Here the CDR3 DNA reads TGTGCCAGCAGCGCGATAGACAGCCTGAACACCGGGGAGCTGTTTTTT.

This clone turned up a few times. This chain joins TRBV7-9 and TRBJ2-2, with a possible D match to TRBD2 (5 bases). The CDR3 is 17 amino acids. V was shortened by 2 bases and J by 6 bases, with 19 bases between the two germline ends. The germline V gene encodes CDR1 SEHNR and CDR2 FQNEAQ (reference sequence). The CDR3 DNA reads TGTGCCAGCAGCTTATACATCGGGCCGAGGGTCCCCGGGGAGCTGTTTTTT. It translates to CASSLYIGPRVPGELFF. The full variable domain, in which reference TRBV7-9 and TRBJ2-2 provide the parts outside the CDR3, is DTGVSQNPRHKITKRGQNVTFRCDPISEHNRLYWYRQTLGQGPEFLTYFQNEAQLEKSRLLSDRFSAERPKGSFSTLEIQRTEQGDSAMYLCASSLYIGPRVPGELFFGEGSRLTVL.

This rearrangement joins TRBV7-6 to TRBJ2-3; maybe TRBD2 (5 bases). This CDR3 spans 14 amino acids. The V gene's germline CDR1 is SGHVS and CDR2 FNYEAQ. The V gene lost 5 bases and the J gene lost 4 bases, with 13 bases spanning the gap. The CDR3 DNA follows: TGTGCCAGCAGCCATAACCTGAGGGCAGATACGCAGTATTTT. Translation: CASSHNLRADTQYF.